This TCR beta chain derives from a study of chemoradiotherapy in HPV16-positive cancers. About the research overall: Candidate HPV-specific clones and shared TCR motifs came from a couple of HPV16-positive patients. Notes on the study in general: Functional assays defining HPV-specific T cells used only two HPV16-positive patients.

The repertoire was sequenced with immunoSEQ multiplex PCR; TCRdb's copy has only in-frame clones and lacks some. The data hold 22,000 or so clones, with around 90% observed a single time. CDR1 is SGHRS, CDR2 YFSETQ, per germline. This CDR3 comprises 15 residues. The V and J ends lost 1 base and 3 bases, in that order; junction bases with no gene match: 2. As regards this clone: Its antigen is still unknown.

Over chemoradiotherapy, repertoires were sampled more than once. The origin of this receptor is a human donor with HPV-associated anogenital cancer. Sequenced material: blood, taken from a patient who underwent chemoradiotherapy. The chain links TRBV5-1 to TRBJ2-2; 8 positions agree with TRBD2. CDR3 nucleotides: TGCGCCAGCAGCTTGCGGGGGGGTGACACCGGGGAGCTGTTTTTT. This translates into CASSLRGGDTGELFF. Variable domain in full (rest from reference TRBV5-1 and TRBJ2-2): KAGVTQTPRYLIKTRGQQVTLSCSPISGHRSVSWYQQTPGQGLQFLFEYFSETQRNKGNFPGRFSGRQFSNSRSEMNVSTLELGDSALYLCASSLRGGDTGELFFGEGSRLTVL.